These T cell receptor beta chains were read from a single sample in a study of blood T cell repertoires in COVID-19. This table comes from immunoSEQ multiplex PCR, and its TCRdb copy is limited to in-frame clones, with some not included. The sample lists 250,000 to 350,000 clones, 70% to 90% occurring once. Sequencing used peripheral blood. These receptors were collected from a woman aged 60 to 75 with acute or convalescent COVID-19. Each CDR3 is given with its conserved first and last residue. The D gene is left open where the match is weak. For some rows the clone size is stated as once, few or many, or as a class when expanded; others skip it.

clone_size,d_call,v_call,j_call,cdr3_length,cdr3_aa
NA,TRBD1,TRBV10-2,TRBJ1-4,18,CASSDWEGGLNGLKELFF
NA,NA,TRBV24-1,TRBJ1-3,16,CATSPSPGSSGNTIYF
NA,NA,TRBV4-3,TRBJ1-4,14,CASSQGPGGEKLFF
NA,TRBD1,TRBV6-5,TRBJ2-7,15,CASSRTGGARYEQYF
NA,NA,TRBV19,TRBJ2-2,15,CASTPPGRETGELFF
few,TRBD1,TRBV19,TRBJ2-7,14,CASSPQGASYEQYF
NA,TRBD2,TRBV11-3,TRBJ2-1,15,CASSPGGGSYNEQFF
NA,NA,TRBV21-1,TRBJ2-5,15,CASSKRTGVGETQYF
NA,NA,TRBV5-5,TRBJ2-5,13,CASSPNTDVRGHF
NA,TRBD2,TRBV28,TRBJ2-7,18,CASSFRVLAGGPVYEQYF
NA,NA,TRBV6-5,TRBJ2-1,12,CASIPSYNEQFF
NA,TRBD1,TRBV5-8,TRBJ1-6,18,CASSLGQGGPSYNSPLHF
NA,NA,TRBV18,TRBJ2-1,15,CASSLQPPSYNEQFF
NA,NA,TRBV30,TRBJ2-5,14,CAWSVRTVQETQYF
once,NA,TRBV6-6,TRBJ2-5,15,CASRGHPGQGETQYF
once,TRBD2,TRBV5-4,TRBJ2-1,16,CASSLDGGSSYNEQFF
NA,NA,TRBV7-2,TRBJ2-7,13,CASRRPQGYEQYF
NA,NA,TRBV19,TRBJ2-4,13,CASSIEFGGIQYF
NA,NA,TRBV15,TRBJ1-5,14,CATSRTAYNQPQHF
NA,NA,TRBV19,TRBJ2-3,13,CASSRDNTDTQYF
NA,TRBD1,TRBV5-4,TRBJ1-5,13,CASSFDREQPQHF
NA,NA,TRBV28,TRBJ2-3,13,CASRFPSTDTQYF
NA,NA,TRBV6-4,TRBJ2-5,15,CASSEGGGPRETQYF
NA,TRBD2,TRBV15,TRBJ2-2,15,CATSGGLAATGELFF
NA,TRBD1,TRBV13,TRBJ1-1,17,CASSLRGGIGGYTKAFF
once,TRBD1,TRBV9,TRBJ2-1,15,CASTGTGSSYNEQFF
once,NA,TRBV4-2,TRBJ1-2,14,CASSQGGQFTGYTF
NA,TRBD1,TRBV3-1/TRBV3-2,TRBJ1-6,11,CASSVQGALHF
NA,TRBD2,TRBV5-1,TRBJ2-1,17,CASSGLTSGRRYNEQFF
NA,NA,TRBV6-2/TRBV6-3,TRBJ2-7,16,CASSYPGTGRSYEQYF
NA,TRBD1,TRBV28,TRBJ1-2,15,CASSLLTGQGFGYTF
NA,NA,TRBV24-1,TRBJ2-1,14,CATSDRGAPAEQFF
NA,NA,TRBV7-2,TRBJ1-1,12,CASSRADTEAFF
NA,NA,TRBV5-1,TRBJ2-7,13,CASSLRGNYEQYF
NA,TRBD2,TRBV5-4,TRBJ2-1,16,CASSLAGAGGQMGQFF
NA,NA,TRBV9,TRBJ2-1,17,CASSVAEVPVLYNEQFF
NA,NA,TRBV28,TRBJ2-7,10,CAARLYEQYF
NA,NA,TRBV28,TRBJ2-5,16,CASSFSSGEYQETQYF
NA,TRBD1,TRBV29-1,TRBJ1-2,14,CSASADRGLYRYTF
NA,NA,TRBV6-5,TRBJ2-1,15,CASSPGDTRYNEQFF
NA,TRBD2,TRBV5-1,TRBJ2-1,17,CASTLGLAGVSYNEQFF
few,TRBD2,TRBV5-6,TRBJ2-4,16,CASSGGTSGRRDIQYF
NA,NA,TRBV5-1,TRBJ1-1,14,CASSLVVGVPEAFF
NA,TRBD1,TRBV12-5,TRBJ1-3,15,CASGLGQGAGNTIYF
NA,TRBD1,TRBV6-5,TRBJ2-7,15,CASRNRDRGHYEQYF
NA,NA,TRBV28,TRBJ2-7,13,CASSPQALYEQYF
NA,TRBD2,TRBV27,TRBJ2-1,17,CASSRRSGLAIYNEQFF
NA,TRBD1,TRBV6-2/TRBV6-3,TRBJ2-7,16,CASSYSVRDRPYEQYF
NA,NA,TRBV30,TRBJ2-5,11,CAWSRGETQYF
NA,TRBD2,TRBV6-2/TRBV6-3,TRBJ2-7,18,CASSESGFRSGSFYEQYF
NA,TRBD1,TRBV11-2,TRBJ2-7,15,CASSGLQGAPGEQYF
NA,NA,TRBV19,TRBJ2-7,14,CASSKEGIVYEQYF
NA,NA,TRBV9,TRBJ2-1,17,CASSVGWREYPYNEQFF
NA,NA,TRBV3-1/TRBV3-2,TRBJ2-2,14,CASSQVQNTGELFF
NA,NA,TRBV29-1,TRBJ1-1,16,CSVEFLLGAQSTEAFF
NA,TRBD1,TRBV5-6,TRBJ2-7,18,CASSSRFTPGQGDYEQYF
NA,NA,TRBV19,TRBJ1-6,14,CASATGVQNSPLHF
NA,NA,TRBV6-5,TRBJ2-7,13,CASSRGQFHEQYF
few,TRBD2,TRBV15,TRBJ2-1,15,CATSQRVAGNNEQFF
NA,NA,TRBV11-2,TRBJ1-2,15,CASSSAPRDTYGYTF